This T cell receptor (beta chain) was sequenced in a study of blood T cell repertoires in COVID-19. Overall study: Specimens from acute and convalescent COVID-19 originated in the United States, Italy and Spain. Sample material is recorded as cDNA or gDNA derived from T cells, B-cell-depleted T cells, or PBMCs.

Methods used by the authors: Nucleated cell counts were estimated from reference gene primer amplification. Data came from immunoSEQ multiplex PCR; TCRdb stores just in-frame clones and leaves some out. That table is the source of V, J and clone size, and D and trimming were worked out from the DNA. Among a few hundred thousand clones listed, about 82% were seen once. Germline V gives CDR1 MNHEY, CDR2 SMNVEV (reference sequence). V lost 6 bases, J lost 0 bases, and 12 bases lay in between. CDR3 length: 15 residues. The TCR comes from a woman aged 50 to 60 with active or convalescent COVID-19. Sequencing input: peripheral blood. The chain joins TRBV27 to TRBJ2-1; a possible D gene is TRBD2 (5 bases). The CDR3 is CASRDGLHSYNEQFF. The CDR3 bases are TGTGCCAGCAGAGACGGACTTCACTCCTACAATGAGCAGTTCTTC.